This entry features one T cell receptor beta chain sequence. TEMRA cells were FACS-enriched, unlike CD8+ and CD4+ T cells, which were negatively isolated. This CDR3 region has 18 residues. CDR1 is SGHRS and CDR2 is YFSETQ in the germline V gene. V was pared by 2 bases and J by 0 bases, with 5 bases of the junction left unmatched. This record comes from a study of CD8 T cells in Susac syndrome. RNA was extracted with the RNeasy kit, and a quantity of roughly 0.45 to 1 ug was reverse transcribed using random hexamers. The method of amplification for TCR beta CDR3 was immunoSEQ multiplex PCR, covering 54 Vbeta and 13 Jbeta. Each CDR3 protein gets one entry after TCRdb re-called the immunoSEQ multiplex PCR reads with MiXCR. The repertoire holds about 190,000 distinct CDR3 sequences, with around 95% as singletons.

This TCR derives from a human donor with Susac syndrome. Sequenced material: CD4+ T cells from PBMCs. The rearrangement links TRBV5-1 to TRBJ2-1, with 13 bases that match TRBD2. The CDR3 loop is CASSFTGLAGASYNEQFF. The CDR3 bases are TGCGCCAGCAGCTTTACAGGACTAGCGGGGGCCTCCTACAATGAGCAGTTCTTC.